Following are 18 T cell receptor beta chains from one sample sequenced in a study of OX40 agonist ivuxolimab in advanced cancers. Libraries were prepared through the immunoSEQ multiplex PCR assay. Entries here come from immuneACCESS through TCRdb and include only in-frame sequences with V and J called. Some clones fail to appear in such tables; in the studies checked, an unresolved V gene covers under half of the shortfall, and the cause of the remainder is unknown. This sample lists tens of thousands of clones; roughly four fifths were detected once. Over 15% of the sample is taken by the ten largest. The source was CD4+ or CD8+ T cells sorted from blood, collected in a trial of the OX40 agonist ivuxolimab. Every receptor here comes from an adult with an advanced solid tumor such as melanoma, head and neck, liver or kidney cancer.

Here the CDR3 DNA reads TGTGCCAGCAGAAGGTCTACAGATACGCAGTATTTT. Amino acid sequence: CASRRSTDTQYF. The rearrangement links TRBV2 to TRBJ2-3; D is unclear. In germline, CDR1 is SNHLY, CDR2 FYNNEI. The V end was cut by 6 bases, the J end by 3 bases, with 7 bases between. CDR3 size: 12 residues.

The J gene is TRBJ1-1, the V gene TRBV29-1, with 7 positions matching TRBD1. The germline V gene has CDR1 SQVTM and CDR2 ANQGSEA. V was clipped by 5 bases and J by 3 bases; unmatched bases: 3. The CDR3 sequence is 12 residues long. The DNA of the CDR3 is TGCAGCGTTACCGACAGGGACACTGAAGCTTTCTTT. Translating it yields CSVTDRDTEAFF.

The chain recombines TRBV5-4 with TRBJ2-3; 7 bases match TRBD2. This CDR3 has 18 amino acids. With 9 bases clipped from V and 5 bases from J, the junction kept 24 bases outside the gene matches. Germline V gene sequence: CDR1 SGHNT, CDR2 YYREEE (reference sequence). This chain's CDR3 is CATQLGGGSKVWGDTQYF. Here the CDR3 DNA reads TGTGCCACCCAGCTTGGCGGCGGGAGTAAGGTGTGGGGAGATACGCAGTATTTT. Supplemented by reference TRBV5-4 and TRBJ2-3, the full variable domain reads ETGVTQSPTHLIKTRGQQVTLRCSSQSGHNTVSWYQQALGQGPQFIFQYYREEENGRGNFPPRFSGLQFPNYSSELNVNALELDDSALYLCATQLGGGSKVWGDTQYFGPGTRLTVL.

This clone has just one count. CDR3 nucleotide sequence: TGTGCCAGCAGCTTAACGTTCGCGGGTAACACTGAAGCTTTCTTT. It yields the protein CASSLTFAGNTEAFF. This sequence joins TRBV7-3 and TRBJ1-1; D is uncertain. Germline CDR1 is SGHTA and CDR2 is FQGTGA. The CDR3 contains 15 residues. V was pared by 0 bases and J by 2 bases, with 10 bases between.

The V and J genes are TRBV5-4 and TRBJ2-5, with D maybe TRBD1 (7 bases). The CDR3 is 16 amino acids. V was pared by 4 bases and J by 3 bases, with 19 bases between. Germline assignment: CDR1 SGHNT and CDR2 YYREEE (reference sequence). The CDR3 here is CASSPPRQGGKETQYF. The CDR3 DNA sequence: TGTGCCAGCAGCCCACCCCGACAGGGAGGCAAAGAGACCCAGTACTTC.

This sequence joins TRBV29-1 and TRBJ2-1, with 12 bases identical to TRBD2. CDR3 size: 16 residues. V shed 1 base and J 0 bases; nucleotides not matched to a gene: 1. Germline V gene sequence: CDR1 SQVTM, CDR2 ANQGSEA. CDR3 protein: CSVEGLAGVSYNEQFF. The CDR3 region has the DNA TGCAGCGTTGAAGGACTAGCGGGGGTCTCCTACAATGAGCAGTTCTTC.

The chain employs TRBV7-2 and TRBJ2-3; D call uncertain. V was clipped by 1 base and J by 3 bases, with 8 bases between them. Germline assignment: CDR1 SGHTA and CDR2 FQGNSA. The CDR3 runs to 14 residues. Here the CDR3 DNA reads TGTGCCAGCAGCTTAGTGGGCCAAACAGATACGCAGTATTTT. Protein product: CASSLVGQTDTQYF.

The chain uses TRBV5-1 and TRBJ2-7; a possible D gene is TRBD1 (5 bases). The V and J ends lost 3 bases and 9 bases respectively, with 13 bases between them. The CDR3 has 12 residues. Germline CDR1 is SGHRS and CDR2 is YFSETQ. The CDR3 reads CASSSDSRRQYF. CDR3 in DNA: TGCGCCAGCAGCTCTGACAGTAGAAGGCAGTACTTC.

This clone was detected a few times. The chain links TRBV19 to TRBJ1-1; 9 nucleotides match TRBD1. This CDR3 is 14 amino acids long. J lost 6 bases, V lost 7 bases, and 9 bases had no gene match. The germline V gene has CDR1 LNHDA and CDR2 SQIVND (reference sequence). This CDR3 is CASIDRGELPEAFF. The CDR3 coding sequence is TGTGCCAGTATCGACAGGGGGGAATTGCCTGAAGCTTTCTTT.

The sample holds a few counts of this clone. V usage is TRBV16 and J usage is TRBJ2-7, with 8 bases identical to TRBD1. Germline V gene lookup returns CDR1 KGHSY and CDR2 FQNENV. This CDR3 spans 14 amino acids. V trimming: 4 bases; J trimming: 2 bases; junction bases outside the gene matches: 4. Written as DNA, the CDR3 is TGTGCCAGCAGCCTCCGGACAGGGACCTACGAGCAGTACTTC. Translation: CASSLRTGTYEQYF.

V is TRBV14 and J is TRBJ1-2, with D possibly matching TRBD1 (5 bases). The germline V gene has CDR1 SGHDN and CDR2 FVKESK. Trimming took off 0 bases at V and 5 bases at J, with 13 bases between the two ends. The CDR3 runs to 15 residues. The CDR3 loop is CASSQDGRDGYGYTF. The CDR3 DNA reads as TGTGCCAGCAGCCAAGATGGCAGGGACGGATATGGCTACACCTTC. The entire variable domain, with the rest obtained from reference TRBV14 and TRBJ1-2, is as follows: EAGVTQFPSHSVIEKGQTVTLRCDPISGHDNLYWYRRVMGKEIKFLLHFVKESKQDESGMPNNRFLAERTGGTYSTLKVQPAELEDSGVYFCASSQDGRDGYGYTFGSGTRLTVV.

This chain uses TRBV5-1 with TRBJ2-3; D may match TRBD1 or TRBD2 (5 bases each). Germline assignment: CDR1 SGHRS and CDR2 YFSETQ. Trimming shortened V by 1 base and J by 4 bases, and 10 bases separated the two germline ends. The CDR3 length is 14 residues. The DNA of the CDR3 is TGCGCCAGCAGCTTGTTAAGGGGAGCAGATACGCAGTATTTT. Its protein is CASSLLRGADTQYF.

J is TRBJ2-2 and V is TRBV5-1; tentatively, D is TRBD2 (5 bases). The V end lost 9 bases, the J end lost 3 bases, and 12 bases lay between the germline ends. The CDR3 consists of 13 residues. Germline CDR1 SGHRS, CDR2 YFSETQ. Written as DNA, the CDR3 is TGCGCCACCGAGGGCCCGTACACCGGGGAGCTGTTTTTT. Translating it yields CATEGPYTGELFF. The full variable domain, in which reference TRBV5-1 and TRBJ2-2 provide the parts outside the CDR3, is KAGVTQTPRYLIKTRGQQVTLSCSPISGHRSVSWYQQTPGQGLQFLFEYFSETQRNKGNFPGRFSGRQFSNSRSEMNVSTLELGDSALYLCATEGPYTGELFFGEGSRLTVL.

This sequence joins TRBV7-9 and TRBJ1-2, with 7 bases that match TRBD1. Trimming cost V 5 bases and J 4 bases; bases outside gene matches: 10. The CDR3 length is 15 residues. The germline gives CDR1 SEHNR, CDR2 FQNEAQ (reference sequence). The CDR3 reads CASSPPDRKGYGYTF. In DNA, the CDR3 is TGTGCCAGCAGCCCCCCGGACAGGAAGGGCTATGGCTACACCTTC. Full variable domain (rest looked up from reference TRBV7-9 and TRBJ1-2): DTGVSQNPRHKITKRGQNVTFRCDPISEHNRLYWYRQTLGQGPEFLTYFQNEAQLEKSRLLSDRFSAERPKGSFSTLEIQRTEQGDSAMYLCASSPPDRKGYGYTFGSGTRLTVV.

CDR3 nucleotides: TGCGCCAGCAGCCAAGCCCAGACAGGGGGGTACGAGCAGTACTTC. Its translation is CASSQAQTGGYEQYF. The chain employs TRBV4-3 and TRBJ2-7; TRBD1 matches at 9 bases. J gave up 4 bases and V 1 base, and 5 bases lay outside the gene matches. CDR1 LGHNA and CDR2 YSLEER come from the germline V gene. The CDR3 loop spans 15 amino acids.

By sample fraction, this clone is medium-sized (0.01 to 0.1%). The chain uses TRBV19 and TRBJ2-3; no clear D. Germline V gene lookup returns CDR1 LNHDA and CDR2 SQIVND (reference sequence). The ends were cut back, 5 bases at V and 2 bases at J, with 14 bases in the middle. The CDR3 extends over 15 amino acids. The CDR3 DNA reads TGTGCCAGTAGTTCTCTCCTAAAGAACACAGATACGCAGTATTTT. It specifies CASSSLLKNTDTQYF.

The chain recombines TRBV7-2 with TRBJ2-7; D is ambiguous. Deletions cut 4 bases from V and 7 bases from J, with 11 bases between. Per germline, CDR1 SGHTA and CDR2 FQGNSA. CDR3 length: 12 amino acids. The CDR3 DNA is TGTGCCAGCAGCTCCATCATACGGGAGCAGTACTTC. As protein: CASSSIIREQYF.

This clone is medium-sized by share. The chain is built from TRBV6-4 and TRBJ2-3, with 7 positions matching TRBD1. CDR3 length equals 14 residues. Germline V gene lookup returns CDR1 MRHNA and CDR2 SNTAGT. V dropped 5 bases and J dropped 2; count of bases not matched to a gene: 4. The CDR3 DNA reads TGTGCCAGCAGTCAACAGGGGAACACAGATACGCAGTATTTT. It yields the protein CASSQQGNTDTQYF.